This is a list of T cell receptor beta chains from one sample in a study of sequential checkpoint blockade in melanoma. Clones were read by immunoSEQ multiplex PCR, and TCRdb kept only the in-frame ones, dropping some. The sample has some 18,000 clones, around 70% seen once. The source was tumor tissue (inferred from file names), collected from a patient given nivolumab and ipilimumab in sequence. These receptors were taken from a human donor with melanoma. CDR3s include the opening cysteine and the closing phenylalanine or tryptophan. Fields, in order: J gene, V gene, CDR3 protein.

TRBJ1-2 TRBV30 CAWSTGQGGYGYTF
TRBJ2-3 TRBV19 CASSIGWGPTDTQYF
TRBJ2-5 TRBV9 CARKGAVETQYF
TRBJ1-5 TRBV19 CASRIGTGKNQPQHF
TRBJ2-5 TRBV15 CATSRDLLGGGEETQYF
TRBJ2-1 TRBV11-3 CASSHSTSGRRYEQFF
TRBJ1-2 TRBV19 CASSISTGTVYGYTF
TRBJ1-4 TRBV18 CASSPVSAKGEKLFF
TRBJ2-3 TRBV19 CASSMGDTQYF
TRBJ2-7 TRBV18 CASSPSGQPSYEQYF
TRBJ1-3 TRBV19 CASSISGNAGNTIYF
TRBJ2-6 TRBV28 CASSLWTGSWRANVLTF
TRBJ2-7 TRBV14 CASSHRLSAGTSYEQYF
TRBJ1-1 TRBV6-8 CASSYSGTGVDTEAFF
TRBJ1-2 TRBV18 CASSPVGQDGYTF
TRBJ1-2 TRBV14 CASSPPWGRGGYGYTF
TRBJ2-7 TRBV12-5 CASGQGWSYEQYF
TRBJ2-7 TRBV6-4 CASSPGLNYEQYF
TRBJ2-1 TRBV6-7 CASSYPSSGGGAVYNEQFF
TRBJ1-1 TRBV6-7 CASSALGTGNTEAFF
TRBJ1-3 TRBV30 CAWRVDPGNTIYF
TRBJ2-7 TRBV6-4 CASRKTQGSYEQYF
TRBJ2-3 TRBV5-1 CASSSSGRRGTDTQYF
TRBJ2-5 TRBV29-1 CSVGTYTETQYF
TRBJ1-1 TRBV19 CASTWTGATFMNTEAFF
TRBJ2-3 TRBV11-3 CASSLTGAVDTQYF
TRBJ2-2 TRBV19 CASSGNSVGAGELFF
TRBJ1-5 TRBV28 CASSLWDREAPQHF
TRBJ1-5 TRBV6-8 CASSSRPSNNQPQHF
TRBJ2-7 TRBV23-1 CASTPPGARNEQYF
TRBJ1-1 TRBV16 CASSMQGGNTEAFF
TRBJ2-1 TRBV19 CASSISIDNEQFF
TRBJ2-7 TRBV7-6 CASSWGLAGAIEQYF
TRBJ2-7 TRBV19 CASGTNYEQYF
TRBJ2-1 TRBV10-2 CASSEWSSGYYNEQFF
TRBJ2-2 TRBV6-8 CATVGGETGELFF
TRBJ1-6 TRBV30 CAWGGNNSPLHF
TRBJ1-2 TRBV11-3 CASSPDREGFRGYTF
TRBJ1-1 TRBV5-1 CASSWAGGGNTEAFF
TRBJ2-3 TRBV18 CASSPRGRSFTDTQYF
TRBJ2-5 TRBV9 CASSPRLAGGPLETQYF
TRBJ1-5 TRBV12-5 CASGFDGNQPQHF
TRBJ2-1 TRBV18 CASSPQDRVRDNEQFF
TRBJ2-3 TRBV5-1 CASSLDAGGGTDTQYF
TRBJ1-1 TRBV6-8 CASVGPNTEAFF
TRBJ1-3 TRBV7-1 CASSSTSSGNTIYF
TRBJ2-4 TRBV15 CATSRDPGTGLVKNIQYF
TRBJ2-1 TRBV11-3 CASNSYRGFGNEQFF
TRBJ2-7 TRBV19 CASRGAKNEQYF
TRBJ1-1 TRBV7-6 CASSAGTGAFTEAFF
TRBJ2-3 TRBV19 CATGTITDTQYF
TRBJ2-7 TRBV29-1 CSVEDRDRYEQYF
TRBJ2-3 TRBV16 CASGKSTDTQYF
TRBJ2-7 TRBV27 CASSSSPGLGSYEQYF